A selection of T cell receptor beta chains follows, all from one sample in a study of CD8+ T cells in alopecia areata. Using immunoSEQ multiplex PCR, the repertoire was profiled, and TCRdb retains in-frame clones only, with some absent. This sample has 200,000 to 250,000 clones, with roughly two fifths found just once. Sample: CD4+ T cells sorted from blood, taken around week 31, from a patient treated with tofacitinib. The receptors derive from a human donor with alopecia areata. The CDR3 runs from the conserved cysteine through the conserved F or W. D genes are given only for firm matches. Only some rows state a clone size, as once, few, many or a class for expanded clones.

clone_size d_call j_call v_call cdr3_aa cdr3_nt
NA NA TRBJ2-3 TRBV12-5 CASRRWATDTQYF TGTGCTAGTCGTCGGTGGGCCACAGATACGCAGTATTTT
NA TRBD2 TRBJ2-1 TRBV5-1 CASSLEGRASYNEQFF TGCGCCAGCAGCTTGGAAGGGAGGGCTTCCTACAATGAGCAGTTCTTC
NA TRBD1 TRBJ1-2 TRBV27 CASSPDRGVDGYTF TGTGCCAGCAGTCCGGACAGGGGGGTGGATGGCTACACCTTC
NA TRBD1 TRBJ2-7 TRBV30 CAWDPDRGYEQYF TGTGCCTGGGACCCGGACAGGGGCTACGAGCAGTACTTC
few TRBD2 TRBJ2-1 TRBV27 CASRKRNRVGNTSGSSYNEQFF TGTGCCAGCAGGAAACGAAACAGGGTTGGTAATACTAGCGGGAGCTCCTACAATGAGCAGTTCTTC
NA NA TRBJ2-7 TRBV5-4 CASSFRRSGARSYEQYF TGTGCCAGCAGCTTTCGCCGTTCGGGTGCCCGATCCTACGAGCAGTACTTC
NA NA TRBJ2-3 TRBV9 CASSVGAGPTDTQYF TGTGCCAGCAGCGTAGGGGCAGGGCCCACAGATACGCAGTATTTT
NA NA TRBJ2-7 TRBV11-2 CASSSDRVLSYF TGTGCCAGCAGCTCGGACCGGGTCCTGTCGTACTTC
NA TRBD1 TRBJ1-2 TRBV15 CATSIMQGAQGYGYTF TGTGCCACCAGCATAATGCAGGGGGCGCAAGGCTATGGCTACACCTTC
NA TRBD1 TRBJ1-1 TRBV5-4 CASSPGGVNTEAFF TGTGCCAGCAGCCCAGGGGGCGTGAACACTGAAGCTTTCTTT
NA NA TRBJ2-1 TRBV11-2 CASSLIDSVRYNEQFF TGTGCCAGCAGCTTGATCGATAGCGTCCGATACAATGAGCAGTTCTTC
NA TRBD1 TRBJ2-3 TRBV7-9 CASSASGTGGVDTQYF TGTGCCAGCAGCGCCTCCGGGACAGGGGGCGTCGATACGCAGTATTTT
NA TRBD2 TRBJ2-7 TRBV30 CAWSRLAGFDEQYF TGTGCCTGGAGTAGACTAGCGGGGTTCGACGAGCAGTACTTC
few NA TRBJ1-2 TRBV29-1 CSVEDRTYGYTF TGCAGCGTTGAAGACAGGACGTATGGCTACACCTTC
NA NA TRBJ1-1 TRBV30 CAWSVQMNTEAFF TGTGCCTGGAGTGTACAGATGAACACTGAAGCTTTCTTT
NA NA TRBJ1-5 TRBV6-5 CASSSRNQPQHF TGTGCCAGCAGTTCGCGGAATCAGCCCCAGCATTTT
NA TRBD1 TRBJ1-2 TRBV9 CASSTQDRGYYGYTF TGTGCCAGCAGCACACAGGACAGGGGGTACTATGGCTACACCTTC
NA NA TRBJ2-5 TRBV7-9 CASSWDGVFQETQYF TGTGCCAGCAGCTGGGACGGAGTCTTCCAAGAGACCCAGTACTTC
NA NA TRBJ2-7 TRBV5-5 CASSLRLEQYF TGTGCCAGCAGCTTGCGTCTCGAGCAGTACTTC
NA NA TRBJ2-7 TRBV5-1 CASRAKGGSYEQYF TGCGCCAGCAGGGCCAAAGGGGGTTCCTACGAGCAGTACTTC
NA TRBD2 TRBJ2-5 TRBV7-8 CASSLGGSGASSYERYF TGTGCCAGCAGCTTAGGAGGCAGCGGGGCCAGCTCCTACGAGCGGTACTTC
NA NA TRBJ2-1 TRBV6-5 CASRSLSQGDEQFF TGTGCCAGCAGGTCCCTTAGTCAGGGCGATGAGCAGTTCTTC
NA NA TRBJ1-2 TRBV14 CASSQDQGNYGYTF TGTGCCAGCAGCCAAGATCAGGGGAACTATGGCTACACCTTC
NA NA TRBJ2-3 TRBV4-1 CASSPTPRVTDTQYF TGCGCCAGCAGCCCAACACCAAGGGTCACAGATACGCAGTATTTT
few TRBD1 TRBJ2-5 TRBV5-1 CASSLPYGQAGETQYF TGCGCCAGCAGCTTGCCCTACGGACAGGCCGGGGAGACCCAGTACTTC
NA NA TRBJ2-1 TRBV30 CAWSVGLDGEQFF TGTGCCTGGAGTGTTGGGCTAGACGGTGAGCAGTTCTTC
few NA TRBJ1-1 TRBV2 CASTSQGNTEAFF TGTGCCAGCACCTCACAGGGGAACACTGAAGCTTTCTTT